The 18 T cell receptor beta chains reported below all come from one sample, sequenced in a study of graft-versus-host responses after intestinal transplantation. Lymphocytes from graft epithelium and lamina propria were isolated. Produced via immunoSEQ multiplex PCR; TCRdb's table is partial and in-frame only. The table lists under 30,000 clones, over 60% of them singletons. The material sequenced was ileum tissue, taken 98 days after intestinal transplantation. These receptors were taken from a human patient who received an intestinal transplant, so some T cells may come from the graft donor.

CDR3 in DNA: TGTGCCAGCAGCCCCGGGACAGGGGAGGTGACCTATGGCTACACCTTC. It specifies CASSPGTGEVTYGYTF. This sequence joins TRBV7-9 and TRBJ1-2; 10 bases match TRBD1. The V and J ends lost 5 bases and 4 bases, in that order; junction bases with no gene match: 10. This CDR3 contains 16 residues. Germline V gene data show CDR1 as SEHNR and CDR2 as FQNEAQ (reference sequence).

To note about this clone: At the DNA level, this CDR3 is encoded by other sequences in the same sample as well. This chain joins TRBV2 and TRBJ1-2; D ambiguous. V was shortened by 6 bases and J by 5 bases, with 10 bases between the two germline ends. This CDR3 is built from 12 residues. In germline, CDR1 is SNHLY, CDR2 FYNNEI. The CDR3 coding sequence is TGTGCCAGCAGCGACGGGATTTATGGCTACACCTTC. This translates into CASSDGIYGYTF. The whole variable domain, remainder taken from reference TRBV2 and TRBJ1-2, is EPEVTQTPSHQVTQMGQEVILRCVPISNHLYFYWYRQILGQKVEFLVSFYNNEISEKSEIFDDQFSVERPDGSNFTLKIRSTKLEDSAMYFCASSDGIYGYTFGSGTRLTVV.

This clone was observed a handful of times. The CDR3 coding sequence is TGTGCCGGACAGGGACCGAAGAACACTGAAGCTTTCTTT. Amino acid sequence: CAGQGPKNTEAFF. The chain employs TRBV13 and TRBJ1-1; 8 bases align to TRBD1. This CDR3 has 13 amino acids. Trimming cost V 11 bases and J 1 base; bases outside gene matches: 6. The V gene's germline CDR1 is PRHDT and CDR2 FYEKMQ (reference sequence).

V usage is TRBV5-1 and J usage is TRBJ2-3, with D perhaps matching TRBD2 (7 bases). The ends were cut back, 4 bases at V and 2 bases at J, with 17 bases in the middle. The CDR3 is made up of 16 amino acids. Germline lookup yields CDR1 SGHRS and CDR2 YFSETQ. CDR3: CASSPPTGGSTDTQYF. As DNA, the CDR3 is TGCGCCAGCAGCCCCCCCACGGGGGGCTCCACAGATACGCAGTATTTT.

The sample holds one count of this clone. The rearrangement links TRBV5-1 to TRBJ1-5; D unresolved. V lost 1 base to trimming and J lost 5 bases, with 7 bases between them. The CDR3 extends over 13 amino acids. Germline V gene sequence: CDR1 SGHRS, CDR2 YFSETQ. The CDR3 sequence is CASSLTWDQPQHF. The DNA of the CDR3 is TGCGCCAGCAGCTTGACATGGGATCAGCCCCAGCATTTT.

This sequence joins TRBV28 and TRBJ2-1, with D maybe TRBD1 (6 bases). The germline V gene has CDR1 MDHEN and CDR2 SYDVKM. The V gene lost 3 bases and the J gene lost 4 bases, with 13 bases spanning the gap. The CDR3 is 15 residues long. The CDR3 coding sequence is TGTGCCAGCAGTTTCGGGACAAACAATTACAATGAGCAGTTCTTC. Its protein is CASSFGTNNYNEQFF.

The chain joins TRBV2 to TRBJ2-7; 9 bases are a match to TRBD1. Trimming cost V 7 bases and J 1 base; bases outside gene matches: 5. The CDR3 contains 14 residues. CDR1 is SNHLY, CDR2 FYNNEI, per germline. The CDR3 region has the DNA TGTGCCAGCAATCCCGGGACAGGGTCCTACGAGCAGTACTTC. Amino acids: CASNPGTGSYEQYF. Filled out from reference TRBV2 and TRBJ2-7, the complete variable domain reads EPEVTQTPSHQVTQMGQEVILRCVPISNHLYFYWYRQILGQKVEFLVSFYNNEISEKSEIFDDQFSVERPDGSNFTLKIRSTKLEDSAMYFCASNPGTGSYEQYFGPGTRLTVT.

This clone was counted only a few times. This chain links TRBV7-8 with TRBJ1-5, with a possible D match to TRBD1 (6 bases). CDR3 length: 15 residues. The germline V and J ends were trimmed by 1 base and 0 bases, with 7 bases remaining between them. The germline V gene encodes CDR1 SGHVS and CDR2 FQNEAQ. CDR3 region: CASSLEGVSNQPQHF. CDR3 sequence (DNA): TGTGCCAGCAGCTTAGAGGGGGTTAGCAATCAGCCCCAGCATTTT.

CDR3 loop: CASSGGWPWGYTF. The DNA of the CDR3 is TGTGCCAGCAGCGGGGGGTGGCCTTGGGGCTACACCTTC. This sequence joins TRBV6-1 and TRBJ1-2, with D perhaps TRBD1 (5 bases). This CDR3 spans 13 amino acids. V was cut by 6 bases and J by 8 bases, with 16 bases left in between. Germline V gene data show CDR1 as MNHNS and CDR2 as SASEGT.

The J gene is TRBJ2-1, the V gene TRBV4-1; D remains ambiguous. V was cut by 3 bases and J by 9 bases, with 15 bases left in between. This CDR3 is 14 amino acids long. Germline CDR1 MGHRA, CDR2 YSYEKL. CDR3 protein: CASSHQTEWGEQFF. The CDR3 region has the DNA TGCGCCAGCAGCCATCAGACCGAGTGGGGTGAGCAGTTCTTC.

CDR3 nucleotide sequence: TGTGCCAGCAGCCCGGGGGACAATTACGAGCAGTACTTC. Amino acids: CASSPGDNYEQYF. The rearrangement joins TRBV5-4 to TRBJ2-7; either TRBD1 or TRBD2 may fit D (6 bases each). Germline CDR1 SGHNT, CDR2 YYREEE (reference sequence). The CDR3 length is 13 residues. Trimming cost V 4 bases and J 4 bases, with 12 bases left between them.

This sequence joins TRBV19 and TRBJ2-2; no reliable D call. Germline-derived CDR1 and CDR2 are LNHDA and SQIVND (reference sequence). V dropped 2 bases and J dropped 1 base, with 2 bases sitting between them. This CDR3 comprises 13 residues. The CDR3 DNA follows: TGTGCCAGTAGTATAATGAACACCGGGGAGCTGTTTTTT. This sequence encodes CASSIMNTGELFF.

This sequence joins TRBV27 and TRBJ2-2; tentative D call: TRBD1 (6 bases). Per germline, CDR1 MNHEY and CDR2 SMNVEV (reference sequence). Trimming stripped 6 bases from V and 6 bases from J, with 20 bases between. The CDR3 is 16 amino acids. This CDR3 is CASSTQILTGPGELFF. The CDR3 DNA reads as TGTGCCAGCAGCACCCAGATTCTCACAGGGCCCGGGGAGCTGTTTTTT.

This chain joins TRBV7-9 and TRBJ1-1; 8 nucleotides match TRBD1. The junction had 14 bases not matched to a gene; V was cut back by 5 bases and J by 3 bases. The germline V gene encodes CDR1 SEHNR and CDR2 FQNEAQ (reference sequence). There are 17 residues in the CDR3. CDR3 region: CASSRIKRTGFDTEAFF. The CDR3 DNA reads as TGTGCCAGCAGCAGGATTAAGAGGACAGGGTTTGACACTGAAGCTTTCTTT.

This chain uses TRBV27 with TRBJ2-1, with D tentatively TRBD1 (5 bases). CDR3 length equals 16 residues. Per germline, CDR1 MNHEY and CDR2 SMNVEV (reference sequence). Trimming left V 5 bases short and J 6 bases short, with 20 bases between. For the CDR3, the DNA is TGTGCCAGCAGTCGACTCCAGGGTGTTGTCGGCAATGAGCAGTTCTTC. Protein product: CASSRLQGVVGNEQFF.

The chain combines TRBV2 with TRBJ2-5, with 11 bases identical to TRBD1. The V segment lost 11 bases and the J segment 4 bases; nucleotides outside the gene matches: 9. This CDR3 region has 14 residues. Germline V gene lookup returns CDR1 SNHLY and CDR2 FYNNEI. The CDR3: CACRDRGFIETQYF. The CDR3 coding sequence is TGTGCCTGCCGGGACAGGGGGTTTATAGAGACCCAGTACTTC. The variable domain in full, with the rest retrieved from reference TRBV2 and TRBJ2-5, is EPEVTQTPSHQVTQMGQEVILRCVPISNHLYFYWYRQILGQKVEFLVSFYNNEISEKSEIFDDQFSVERPDGSNFTLKIRSTKLEDSAMYFCACRDRGFIETQYFGPGTRLLVL.

The chain couples TRBV5-4 to TRBJ2-5; 11 bases fit TRBD1. The CDR3 is 16 residues long. V lost 4 bases and J lost 5; bases outside the gene matches: 10. Germline V gene lookup returns CDR1 SGHNT and CDR2 YYREEE (reference sequence). The CDR3 DNA is TGTGCCAGCAGCCTGCGAGGACAGGGGGCTTGGGAGACCCAGTACTTC. It translates to CASSLRGQGAWETQYF.

In DNA form, the CDR3 reads TGCGCCAGCAGCCACGTATACCCTACCTGGGAGACCCAGTACTTC. This codes for CASSHVYPTWETQYF. J is TRBJ2-5 and V is TRBV4-1, with D hard to call. Trimming took 3 bases from V and 5 from J, leaving 16 bases between them. The CDR3 has 15 amino acids. Germline V lookup: CDR1 MGHRA, CDR2 YSYEKL.